This T cell receptor beta chain emerged from a study of blood T cell repertoires in COVID-19. Germline V lookup: CDR1 LGHNA, CDR2 YNFKEQ. The CDR3 has 19 residues. Unmatched junction bases numbered 11, after V lost 0 bases and J lost 0 bases. A single count supports this clone. The table came from immunoSEQ multiplex PCR; TCRdb's copy has only in-frame clones and leaves some out. The sample holds 120,000 or so clones, over 75% seen once. The V and J genes are TRBV4-2 and TRBJ2-3, with 8 bases identical to TRBD2. Sequencing was carried out using peripheral blood. This receptor was taken from a young man with COVID-19, enrolled during active disease. CDR3 DNA: TGTGCCAGCAGCCAAGATCGACTAGCGCCGGATCTTAGCACAGATACGCAGTATTTT. The encoded protein is CASSQDRLAPDLSTDTQYF.